One sample yielded the 13 T cell receptor beta chains listed below, sequenced in a study of T cell changes during pregnancy in multiple sclerosis. This table comes from immunoSEQ multiplex PCR, and its TCRdb copy is limited to in-frame clones, with some not included. The sample records some 80,000 clones, about 92% being singletons. This material consisted of peripheral blood, taken before pregnancy. All receptors come from a female donor with multiple sclerosis, enrolled in a pregnancy study.

The V and J genes are TRBV27 and TRBJ1-5, with D perhaps TRBD1 (6 bases). The CDR3 extends over 14 amino acids. Germline V gene sequence: CDR1 MNHEY, CDR2 SMNVEV (reference sequence). V lost 5 bases and J lost 6, with 14 bases in between. CDR3 sequence (DNA): TGTGCCAGCAGTGACACAGGGACCCCTCAGCCCCAGCATTTT. This gives the protein CASSDTGTPQPQHF.

V and J are TRBV2 and TRBJ1-1, with 7 bases matching TRBD1. Germline CDR1 and CDR2: SNHLY and FYNNEI. Losses at the gene ends were 6 bases for V and 3 bases for J; bases not matched to a gene: 7. The CDR3 runs to 14 residues. The CDR3 DNA reads as TGTGCCAGCAGAGCCGGGACAGTTGACACTGAAGCTTTCTTT. It translates to CASRAGTVDTEAFF.

This clone was observed a handful of times. J is TRBJ1-1 and V is TRBV2, with a weak D call TRBD1 (5 bases). Germline loops: CDR1 SNHLY, CDR2 FYNNEI. CDR3 length: 15 amino acids. V dropped 3 bases and J dropped 1 base, with 12 bases sitting between them. The CDR3 DNA reads as TGTGCCAGCAGTGAGATCCCCGACAGGAACACTGAAGCTTTCTTT. Protein sequence: CASSEIPDRNTEAFF. The full variable domain, in which reference TRBV2 and TRBJ1-1 provide the parts outside the CDR3, is EPEVTQTPSHQVTQMGQEVILRCVPISNHLYFYWYRQILGQKVEFLVSFYNNEISEKSEIFDDQFSVERPDGSNFTLKIRSTKLEDSAMYFCASSEIPDRNTEAFFGQGTRLTVV.

The chain combines TRBV25-1 with TRBJ1-2; D not certain. CDR3 size: 13 residues. Trimming cost V 3 bases and J 0 bases, with 5 bases left between them. Germline loops: CDR1 MGHDK, CDR2 SYGVNS. The CDR3 loop reads CASSDRPNYGYTF. In DNA form, the CDR3 reads TGTGCCAGCAGTGACAGGCCTAACTATGGCTACACCTTC.

CDR3 sequence (DNA): TGTGCCAGCAGCTCCGTCCAGGGGGCAGGGAATTCACCCCTCCACTTT. As protein: CASSSVQGAGNSPLHF. The chain links TRBV5-8 to TRBJ1-6, with 8 bases matching TRBD1. This CDR3 is built from 16 residues. Germline values: CDR1 SGHTS, CDR2 YDEGEE. The V segment lost 3 bases and the J segment 7 bases; nucleotides outside the gene matches: 9. The whole variable domain, filled in from reference TRBV5-8 and TRBJ1-6, reads EAGVTQSPTHLIKTRGQQATLRCSPISGHTSVYWYQQALGLGLQFLLWYDEGEERNRGNFPPRFSGRQFPNYSSELNVNALELEDSALYLCASSSVQGAGNSPLHFGNGTRLTVT.

This chain joins TRBV7-2 and TRBJ2-1, with TRBD2 identical over 7 bases. V dropped 6 bases and J dropped 9; count of bases not matched to a gene: 17. The CDR3 contains 16 residues. CDR1 SGHTA and CDR2 FQGNSA come from the germline V gene. Written as DNA, the CDR3 is TGTGCCAGCAGACTCTCCGGACTAGAGGGAATTTTTGAGCAGTTCTTC. Amino acids: CASRLSGLEGIFEQFF.

J is TRBJ2-7 and V is TRBV11-1; possible D gene TRBD1, 5 bases. Germline V gene data show CDR1 as SGHAT and CDR2 as FQDESV (reference sequence). Deletions cut 10 bases from V and 5 bases from J, with 21 bases between. This CDR3 is built from 14 residues. In nucleotides, the CDR3 is TGTGCCACGGGCGTGGAACTCTACAGGAACGAGCAGTACTTC. Encoded protein: CATGVELYRNEQYF.

The V and J genes are TRBV9 and TRBJ2-3, with 14 bases identical to TRBD2. Germline V CDR1 and CDR2: SGDLS, YYNGEE. J lost 1 base, V lost 3 bases, and 1 base had no gene match. The CDR3 extends over 16 amino acids. This CDR3 is CASSGLAGGGTDTQYF. CDR3 DNA: TGTGCCAGCAGCGGACTAGCGGGGGGGGGCACAGATACGCAGTATTTT.

The rearrangement joins TRBV9 to TRBJ1-5; D perhaps matches TRBD1 (6 bases). This CDR3 spans 16 amino acids. Germline loops: CDR1 SGDLS, CDR2 YYNGEE. Trimming pared 0 bases from V and 9 bases from J, leaving 19 bases between. CDR3 bases: TGTGCCAGCAGCGTAGGAGAGGGGGGGGCCTCTGGGCCCCAGCATTTT. The encoded protein is CASSVGEGGASGPQHF. Full variable domain (missing parts from reference TRBV9 and TRBJ1-5): DSGVTQTPKHLITATGQRVTLRCSPRSGDLSVYWYQQSLDQGLQFLIQYYNGEERAKGNILERFSAQQFPDLHSELNLSSLELGDSALYFCASSVGEGGASGPQHFGDGTRLSIL.

This chain connects TRBV19 to TRBJ2-2; D possibly corresponds to TRBD2 (5 bases). The CDR3 consists of 16 residues. Germline CDR1 is LNHDA and CDR2 is SQIVND (reference sequence). With 9 bases removed from V and 2 bases from J, the gap between germline ends came to 19 bases. Written as DNA, the CDR3 is TGTGCCAGCCATTTTCGGGGTTCGACTAACACCGGGGAGCTGTTTTTT. Its translation is CASHFRGSTNTGELFF.

V usage is TRBV29-1 and J usage is TRBJ1-2; tentative D call: TRBD1 (6 bases). The CDR3 is 11 amino acids. V gave up 4 bases and J gave up 6 bases, with 9 bases separating them. The germline gives CDR1 SQVTM, CDR2 ANQGSEA. In DNA, the CDR3 is TGCAGCGTTGCAGGGGTTCATGGCTACACCTTC. Its translation: CSVAGVHGYTF.

This CDR3 is CASSLDRGNYEQYF. CDR3 DNA sequence: TGTGCCAGCAGCTTAGATAGGGGCAACTACGAGCAGTACTTC. The gene calls are TRBV11-1 and TRBJ2-7; the D gene is possibly TRBD1 (5 bases). The V gene lost 1 base and the J gene lost 3 bases, with 10 bases spanning the gap. CDR1 and CDR2 (germline): SGHAT, FQDESV (reference sequence). CDR3 length: 14 residues. The full variable domain, in which reference TRBV11-1 and TRBJ2-7 provide the parts outside the CDR3, is EAEVAQSPRYKITEKSQAVAFWCDPISGHATLYWYRQILGQGPELLVQFQDESVVDDSQLPKDRFSAERLKGVDSTLKIQPAELGDSAMYLCASSLDRGNYEQYFGPGTRLTVT.

V and J are TRBV29-1 and TRBJ1-3, with D possibly being TRBD1 (5 bases). CDR1 and CDR2 from the germline V gene are SQVTM and ANQGSEA. CDR3 size: 13 residues. Trimming left V 5 bases short and J 4 bases short, with 12 bases between. The CDR3 nucleotides read TGCAGCGTTCGCCGGGGGGGAGGAAACACCATATATTTT. This encodes CSVRRGGGNTIYF. The full variable domain, its missing parts supplied by reference TRBV29-1 and TRBJ1-3, is SAVISQKPSRDICQRGTSLTIQCQVDSQVTMMFWYRQQPGQSLTLIATANQGSEATYESGFVIDKFPISRPNLTFSTLTVSNMSPEDSSIYLCSVRRGGGNTIYFGEGSWLTVV.